The T cell receptor beta chain under discussion was sequenced for a study of cytotoxic CD8 clonotypes in ibrutinib-treated CLL. Notes on the study in general: Progressing patients had sampling times that differed from those of sustained-remission patients. Clonality at baseline surpassed age-matched healthy donors and tracked circulating CD8+ T-cell counts.

Cryopreserved PBMCs yielded about 2 micrograms of genomic DNA for TCR beta libraries. Turning to this clone: Antigen unknown.

Data came from immunoSEQ multiplex PCR; TCRdb stores just in-frame clones and leaves some out. The data contain 150,000 or so clones, about 80% of them singletons. Germline V gives CDR1 SGHNT, CDR2 YYREEE (reference sequence). This CDR3 has 13 residues. V shed 6 bases and J shed 6 bases, with 16 bases lying between them. This clonotype was sampled from a human donor with chronic lymphocytic leukemia. This chain links TRBV5-4 with TRBJ2-7; maybe TRBD2 (6 bases). Here the sequenced sample was PBMCs, taken after 12 months of ibrutinib treatment. CDR3 region: CASTPLTSTEQYF. CDR3 nucleotide sequence: TGTGCCAGCACCCCTCTGACTAGTACCGAGCAGTACTTC.